Sequencing of this T cell receptor beta chain was carried out in a study of T cell changes during pregnancy in multiple sclerosis. Clones were read by immunoSEQ multiplex PCR, and TCRdb kept only the in-frame ones, dropping some. This sample carries fewer than 80,000 clones, 70% to 90% of them seen once, and the ten largest clones take 0.9%. This receptor was obtained from a female donor in good health, enrolled as a control in a pregnancy study. The source was peripheral blood, collected in the first trimester of pregnancy.

The CDR3 here is CASRTGVWQPQHF. The CDR3 DNA reads TGTGCCAGTAGAACAGGGGTATGGCAGCCCCAGCATTTT. The J gene is TRBJ1-5, the V gene TRBV19, with 7 bases aligning to TRBD1. Germline V CDR1 and CDR2: LNHDA, SQIVND (reference sequence). This CDR3 contains 13 residues. The V gene end was trimmed by 6 bases and the J gene end by 7 bases; junction bases not matched to a gene: 6.